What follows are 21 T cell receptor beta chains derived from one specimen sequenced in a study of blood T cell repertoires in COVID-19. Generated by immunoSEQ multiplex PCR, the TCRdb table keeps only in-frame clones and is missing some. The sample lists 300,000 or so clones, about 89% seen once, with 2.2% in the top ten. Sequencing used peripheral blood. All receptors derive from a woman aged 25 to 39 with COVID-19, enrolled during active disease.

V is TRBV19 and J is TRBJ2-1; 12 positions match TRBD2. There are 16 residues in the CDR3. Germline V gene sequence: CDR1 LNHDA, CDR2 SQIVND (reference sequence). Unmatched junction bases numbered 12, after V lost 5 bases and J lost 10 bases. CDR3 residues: CASSQRPGLAGLEQFF. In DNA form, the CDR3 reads TGTGCCAGTAGTCAACGACCGGGACTAGCGGGCTTAGAGCAGTTCTTC.

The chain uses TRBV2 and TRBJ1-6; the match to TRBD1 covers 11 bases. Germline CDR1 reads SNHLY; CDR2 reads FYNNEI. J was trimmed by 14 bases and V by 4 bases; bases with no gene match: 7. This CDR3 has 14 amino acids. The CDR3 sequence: CASSVGTGGSALHF. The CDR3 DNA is TGTGCCAGCAGTGTTGGGACAGGGGGTTCCGCCCTCCACTTT. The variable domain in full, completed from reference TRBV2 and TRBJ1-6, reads EPEVTQTPSHQVTQMGQEVILRCVPISNHLYFYWYRQILGQKVEFLVSFYNNEISEKSEIFDDQFSVERPDGSNFTLKIRSTKLEDSAMYFCASSVGTGGSALHFGNGTRLTVT.

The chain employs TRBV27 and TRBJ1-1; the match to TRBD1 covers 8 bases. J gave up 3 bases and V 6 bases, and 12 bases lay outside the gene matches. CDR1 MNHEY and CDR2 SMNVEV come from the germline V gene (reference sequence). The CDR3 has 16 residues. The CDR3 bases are TGTGCCAGCAGCTACACCTCGGACAGGGCGGACACTGAAGCTTTCTTT. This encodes CASSYTSDRADTEAFF.

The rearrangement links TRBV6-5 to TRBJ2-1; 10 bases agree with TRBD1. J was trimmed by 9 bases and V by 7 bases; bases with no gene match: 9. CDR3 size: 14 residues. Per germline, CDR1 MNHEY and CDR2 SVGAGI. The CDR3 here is CASTGQGEEVEQFF. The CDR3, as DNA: TGTGCCAGCACTGGACAGGGGGAGGAGGTTGAGCAGTTCTTC.

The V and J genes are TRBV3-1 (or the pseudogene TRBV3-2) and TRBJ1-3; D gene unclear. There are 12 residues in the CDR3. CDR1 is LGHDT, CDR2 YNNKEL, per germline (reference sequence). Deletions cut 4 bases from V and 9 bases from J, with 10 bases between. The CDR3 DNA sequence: TGTGCCAGCAGCCTCACGGCGGGCACCATATATTTT. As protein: CASSLTAGTIYF.

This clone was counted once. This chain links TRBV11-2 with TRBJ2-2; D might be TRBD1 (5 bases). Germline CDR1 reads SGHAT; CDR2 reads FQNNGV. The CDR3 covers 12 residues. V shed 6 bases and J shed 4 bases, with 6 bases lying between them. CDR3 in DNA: TGTGCCAGCAGGGGGCTCACCGGGGAGCTGTTTTTT. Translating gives CASRGLTGELFF. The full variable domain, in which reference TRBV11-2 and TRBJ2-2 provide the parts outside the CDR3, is EAGVAQSPRYKIIEKRQSVAFWCNPISGHATLYWYQQILGQGPKLLIQFQNNGVVDDSQLPKDRFSAERLKGVDSTLKIQPAKLEDSAVYLCASRGLTGELFFGEGSRLTVL.

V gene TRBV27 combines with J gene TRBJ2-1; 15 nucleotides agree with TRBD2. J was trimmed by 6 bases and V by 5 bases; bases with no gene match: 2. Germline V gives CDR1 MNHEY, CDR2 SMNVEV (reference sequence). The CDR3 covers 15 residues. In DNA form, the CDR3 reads TGTGCCAGCAGTGGGACTAGCGGGAGGCCCAATGAGCAGTTCTTC. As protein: CASSGTSGRPNEQFF.

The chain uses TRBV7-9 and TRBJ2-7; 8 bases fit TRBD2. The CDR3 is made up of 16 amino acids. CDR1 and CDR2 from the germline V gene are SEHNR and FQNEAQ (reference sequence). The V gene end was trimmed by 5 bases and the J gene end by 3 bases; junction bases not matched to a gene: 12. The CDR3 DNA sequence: TGTGCCAGCAGCCCTTCGGGGGGGAGACATGTCTACGAGCAGTACTTC. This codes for CASSPSGGRHVYEQYF.

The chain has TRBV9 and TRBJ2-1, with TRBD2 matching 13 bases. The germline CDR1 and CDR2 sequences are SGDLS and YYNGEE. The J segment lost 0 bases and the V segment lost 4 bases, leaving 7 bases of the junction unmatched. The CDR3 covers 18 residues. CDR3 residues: CASSRTSGSPSSYNEQFF. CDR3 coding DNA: TGTGCCAGCAGCCGGACTAGCGGGAGCCCCAGCTCCTACAATGAGCAGTTCTTC.

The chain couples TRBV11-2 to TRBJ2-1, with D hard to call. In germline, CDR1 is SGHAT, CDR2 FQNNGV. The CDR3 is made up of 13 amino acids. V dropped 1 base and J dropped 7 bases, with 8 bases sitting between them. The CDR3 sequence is CASSLANANEQFF. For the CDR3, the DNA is TGTGCCAGCAGCTTAGCTAACGCTAATGAGCAGTTCTTC.

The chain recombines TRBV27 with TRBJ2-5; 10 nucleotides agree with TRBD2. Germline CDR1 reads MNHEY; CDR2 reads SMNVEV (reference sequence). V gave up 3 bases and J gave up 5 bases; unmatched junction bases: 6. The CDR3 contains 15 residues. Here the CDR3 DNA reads TGTGCCAGCAGTTTCCTAGCGGGAGTAAAGGAGACCCAGTACTTC. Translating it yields CASSFLAGVKETQYF.

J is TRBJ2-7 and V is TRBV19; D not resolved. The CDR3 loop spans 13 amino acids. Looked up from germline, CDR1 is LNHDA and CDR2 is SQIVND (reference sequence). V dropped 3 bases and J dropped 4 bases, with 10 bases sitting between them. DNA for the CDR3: TGTGCCAGTAGTATTTCCTCGTTTTACGAGCAGTACTTC. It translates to CASSISSFYEQYF.

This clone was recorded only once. Written as DNA, the CDR3 is TGTGCCAGCTCACCAGGGGGGGCAGGCAATCAGCCCCAGCATTTT. The encoded protein is CASSPGGAGNQPQHF. J is TRBJ1-5 and V is TRBV18; D possibly corresponds to TRBD1 (6 bases). The CDR3 sequence is 15 residues long. Germline assignment: CDR1 KGHSH and CDR2 LQKENI. Trimming cost V 2 bases and J 2 bases, with 10 bases left between them.

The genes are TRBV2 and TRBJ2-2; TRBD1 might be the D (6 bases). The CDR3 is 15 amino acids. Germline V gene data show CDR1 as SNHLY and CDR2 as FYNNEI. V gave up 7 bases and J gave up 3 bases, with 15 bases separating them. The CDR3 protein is CASKGDQGYTGELFF. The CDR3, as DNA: TGTGCCAGCAAGGGGGATCAGGGGTACACCGGGGAGCTGTTTTTT.

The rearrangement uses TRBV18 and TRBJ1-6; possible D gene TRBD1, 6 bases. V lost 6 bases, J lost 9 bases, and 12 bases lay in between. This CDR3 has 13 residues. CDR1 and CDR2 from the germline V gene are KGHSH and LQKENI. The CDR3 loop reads CASSSTGISPLHF. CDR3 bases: TGTGCCAGCTCTTCAACAGGGATTTCACCCCTCCACTTT.

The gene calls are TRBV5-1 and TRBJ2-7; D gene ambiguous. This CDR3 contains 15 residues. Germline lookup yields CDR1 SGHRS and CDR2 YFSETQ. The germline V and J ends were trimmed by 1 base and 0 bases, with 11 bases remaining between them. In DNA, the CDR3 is TGCGCCAGCAGCTTGATGTCTGCGGACTCCTACGAGCAGTACTTC. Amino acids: CASSLMSADSYEQYF.

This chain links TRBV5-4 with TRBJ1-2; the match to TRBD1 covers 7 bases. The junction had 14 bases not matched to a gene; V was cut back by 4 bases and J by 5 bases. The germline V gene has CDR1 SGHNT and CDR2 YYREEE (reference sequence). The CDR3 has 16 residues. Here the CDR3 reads CASSPLGVGGSYGYTF. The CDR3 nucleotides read TGTGCCAGCAGCCCCCTAGGTGTAGGGGGCTCATATGGCTACACCTTC.

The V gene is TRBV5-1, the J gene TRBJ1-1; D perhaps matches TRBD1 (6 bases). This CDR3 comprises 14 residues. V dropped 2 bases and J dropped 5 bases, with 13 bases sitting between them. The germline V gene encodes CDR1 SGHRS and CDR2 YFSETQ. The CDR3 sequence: CASSLQGGETEAFF. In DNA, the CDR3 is TGCGCCAGCAGCTTACAGGGTGGGGAGACTGAAGCTTTCTTT.

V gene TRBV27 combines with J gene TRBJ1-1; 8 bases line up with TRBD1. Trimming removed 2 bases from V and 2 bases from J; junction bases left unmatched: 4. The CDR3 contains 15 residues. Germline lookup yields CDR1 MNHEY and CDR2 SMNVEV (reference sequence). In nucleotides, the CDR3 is TGTGCCAGCAGTTTACGGACAGGGCCAAACACTGAAGCTTTCTTT. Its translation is CASSLRTGPNTEAFF.

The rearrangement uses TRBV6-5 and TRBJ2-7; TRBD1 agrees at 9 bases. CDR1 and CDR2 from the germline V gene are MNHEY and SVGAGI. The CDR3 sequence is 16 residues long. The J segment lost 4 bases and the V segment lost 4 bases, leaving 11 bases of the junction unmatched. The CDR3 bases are TGTGCCAGCAGTTCGACGAGGGGGACAGGGCCTTACGAGCAGTACTTC. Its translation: CASSSTRGTGPYEQYF.

The CDR3 here is CASGRGQGGAGELFF. The DNA of the CDR3 is TGTGCCAGCGGAAGAGGACAGGGGGGGGCCGGGGAGCTGTTTTTT. V and J are TRBV2 and TRBJ2-2; 10 nucleotides agree with TRBD1. V shed 8 bases, J shed 6 bases, and the junction held 9 bases outside the gene matches. Looked up from germline, CDR1 is SNHLY and CDR2 is FYNNEI. The CDR3 consists of 15 residues.